This TCR beta chain stems from a study of shared clonotypes between healthy human individuals. Study conclusions and caveats: Generation of non-shared clonotypes was less probable than generation of clonotypes shared by all four donors.

This CDR3 region has 15 residues. The J segment lost 5 bases and the V segment lost 5 bases, leaving 8 bases of the junction unmatched. Germline CDR1 is SGHNT and CDR2 is YENEEA. Assay execution proceeded at the deep level. In the authors' workflow: ImmunoSEQ yielded junction-only sequences lacking quality scores, so filtering differed. Profiling relied on immunoSEQ multiplex PCR, and the TCRdb table lists in-frame clones only, not all of them. V, J and clone size reflect that table, while D and trimming were determined from the DNA. This sample has approximately 2.5 million clones, with approximately 94% found just once. CD4+ cells underwent separation, giving CD45RA+ naive and CD45RA-negative memory subsets. A note on this clone: The antigen is not known.

The sample consisted of naive CD4+ T cells from PBMCs. Subset described: CD45RA+ positively selected. The chain combines TRBV11-3 with TRBJ2-2; 7 nucleotides match TRBD2. This receptor was taken from a man aged 18 to 30 in good health. Some clones in this sample may be carry-over from other donors' samples. CDR3 protein: CASSRGERLTGELFF. CDR3 DNA: TGTGCCAGCAGCCGGGGGGAGCGACTTACCGGGGAGCTGTTTTTT.